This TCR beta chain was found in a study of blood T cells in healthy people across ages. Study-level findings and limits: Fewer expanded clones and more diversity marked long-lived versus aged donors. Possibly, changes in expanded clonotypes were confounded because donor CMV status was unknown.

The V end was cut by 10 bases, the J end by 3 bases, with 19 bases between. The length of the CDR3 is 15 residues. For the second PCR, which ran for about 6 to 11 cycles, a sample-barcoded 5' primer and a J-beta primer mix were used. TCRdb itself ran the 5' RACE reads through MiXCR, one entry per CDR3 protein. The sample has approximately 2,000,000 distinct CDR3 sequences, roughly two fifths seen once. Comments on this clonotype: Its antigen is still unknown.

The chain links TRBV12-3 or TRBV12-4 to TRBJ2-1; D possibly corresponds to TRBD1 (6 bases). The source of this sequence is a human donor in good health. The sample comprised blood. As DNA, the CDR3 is TGTGCCACCGATCTCCGGGACACTCGCTACAATGAGCAGTTCTTC. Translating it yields CATDLRDTRYNEQFF.